A single sample gave rise to the 5 T cell receptor beta chains below, sequenced in a study of healthy donors' naive CD4 and CD8 T cells. Starting from roughly 0.55 ug of total RNA, TCR libraries were made with linear amplification. MiXCR, run by TCRdb on the reads, gives a single entry per CDR3 protein. The data hold about 200,000 distinct CDR3 sequences, with about 74% observed a single time. The sequencing input was naive CD4+ and CD8+ T cells sorted from blood, pooled from several donors. The origin of the receptors is a pool of human donors in good health; the sample pools cells from several healthy donors.

This clonotype came up a few times. The V and J genes are TRBV6-6 and TRBJ1-6, with D possibly being TRBD1 (5 bases). The germline CDR1 and CDR2 sequences are MNHNY and SVGAGI (reference sequence). The CDR3 has 12 residues. With 7 bases removed from V and 8 bases from J, the gap between germline ends came to 9 bases. As DNA, the CDR3 is TGTGCCAGCACCAGGGCAGATTCACCCCTCCACTTT. It specifies CASTRADSPLHF.

This sequence joins TRBV29-1 and TRBJ1-2; D not resolved. The CDR3 runs to 12 residues. Between the trimmed V and J ends, which lost 1 base and 1 base, there was a span of 4 bases. Germline V gene data show CDR1 as SQVTM and CDR2 as ANQGSEA. CDR3 nucleotide sequence: TGCAGCGTTGAAGGGTTTAACTATGGCTACACCTTC. As protein: CSVEGFNYGYTF.

V gene TRBV29-1 combines with J gene TRBJ2-7, with D unclear. V was shortened by 6 bases and J by 3 bases, with 9 bases between the two germline ends. Per germline, CDR1 SQVTM and CDR2 ANQGSEA. This CDR3 has 11 amino acids. In DNA, the CDR3 is TGCAGCGTCGGCGGAGACTACGAGCAGTACTTC. As protein: CSVGGDYEQYF.

This chain uses TRBV6-2 or TRBV6-3 with TRBJ1-2; the D is unclear. Germline CDR1 MNHEY, CDR2 SVGEGT. The CDR3 has 11 amino acids. The V and J ends lost 7 bases and 5 bases respectively, with 8 bases between them. In DNA, the CDR3 is TGTGCCAGCAACTTGGGGTATGGCTACACCTTC. It yields the protein CASNLGYGYTF.

The chain joins TRBV7-9 to TRBJ2-5, with D hard to call. CDR3 size: 13 residues. CDR1 and CDR2 (germline): SEHNR, FQNEAQ (reference sequence). Trimming cost V 2 bases and J 4 bases, with 8 bases left between them. CDR3 residues: CASSLWGRETQYF. The CDR3 nucleotides read TGTGCCAGCAGCTTATGGGGTAGAGAGACCCAGTACTTC.